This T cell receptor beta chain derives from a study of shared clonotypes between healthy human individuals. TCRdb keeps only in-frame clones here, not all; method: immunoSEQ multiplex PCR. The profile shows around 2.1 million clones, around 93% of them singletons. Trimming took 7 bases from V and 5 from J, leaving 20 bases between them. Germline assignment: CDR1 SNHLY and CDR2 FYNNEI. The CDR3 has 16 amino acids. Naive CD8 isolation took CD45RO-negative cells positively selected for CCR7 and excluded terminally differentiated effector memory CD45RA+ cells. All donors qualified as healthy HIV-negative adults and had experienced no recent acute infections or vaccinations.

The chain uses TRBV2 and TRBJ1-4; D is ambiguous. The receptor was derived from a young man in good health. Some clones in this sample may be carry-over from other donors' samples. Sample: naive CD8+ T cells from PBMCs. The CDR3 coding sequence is TGTGCCAGCACCGGGTGGGAGGGCAGGTACAATGAAAAACTGTTTTTT. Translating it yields CASTGWEGRYNEKLFF.